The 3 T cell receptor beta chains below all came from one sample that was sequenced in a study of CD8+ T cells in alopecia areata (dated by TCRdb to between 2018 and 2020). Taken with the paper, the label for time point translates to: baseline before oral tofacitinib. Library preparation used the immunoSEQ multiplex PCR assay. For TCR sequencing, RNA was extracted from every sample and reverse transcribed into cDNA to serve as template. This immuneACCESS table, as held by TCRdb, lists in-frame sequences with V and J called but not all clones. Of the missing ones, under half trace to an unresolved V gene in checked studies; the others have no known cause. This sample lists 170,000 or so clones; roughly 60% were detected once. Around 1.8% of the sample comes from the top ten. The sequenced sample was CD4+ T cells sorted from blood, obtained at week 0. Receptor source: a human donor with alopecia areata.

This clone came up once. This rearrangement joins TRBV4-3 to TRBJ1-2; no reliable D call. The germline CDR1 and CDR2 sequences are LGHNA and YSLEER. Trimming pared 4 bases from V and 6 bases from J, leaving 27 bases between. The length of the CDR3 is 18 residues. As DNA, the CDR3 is TGCGCCAGCAGCCCGCAGCCCCTCCGGGCCTCTAAGGAAGATGGCTACACCTTC. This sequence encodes CASSPQPLRASKEDGYTF.

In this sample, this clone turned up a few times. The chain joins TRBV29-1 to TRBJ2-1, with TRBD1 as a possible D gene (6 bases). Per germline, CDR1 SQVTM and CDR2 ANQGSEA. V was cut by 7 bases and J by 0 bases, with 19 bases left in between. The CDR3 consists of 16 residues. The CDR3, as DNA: TGCAGCGCCCCAGCAGGGGTCGGCGTCTCCTACAATGAGCAGTTCTTC. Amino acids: CSAPAGVGVSYNEQFF.

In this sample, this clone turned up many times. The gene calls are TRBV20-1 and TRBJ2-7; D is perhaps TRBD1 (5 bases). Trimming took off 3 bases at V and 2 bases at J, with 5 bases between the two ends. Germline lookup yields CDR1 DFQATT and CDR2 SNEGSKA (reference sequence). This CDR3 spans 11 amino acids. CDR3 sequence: CSARDTYEQYF. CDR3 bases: TGCAGTGCTAGGGACACCTACGAGCAGTACTTC.